Sequencing of this T cell receptor beta chain was carried out in a study of cytomegalovirus exposure and HLA in healthy donors (dated by TCRdb to about 2017). The study in broad terms: An earlier analysis of about 560 of the donors reported 250 to 300 Gb of sequence data and 95 million to 140 million unique TCR beta sequences obtained from about 179 million T cells. Among about 400 genotyped donors of the cohort, an average of roughly 230,000 unique TCR beta nucleotide sequences was sequenced per donor, of which roughly 17% were non-productive. To predict cytomegalovirus infection status, the study brought together high-throughput TCR immunosequencing, statistical association of individual TCRs with disease status, and machine learning. HLA typing covered class I and class II loci at four-digit resolution. Around 300 gigabases of sequencing data and tens of millions of unique TCR sequences were included in an early release covering about 700 HLA-typed donors. A separate validation cohort of roughly 130 different subjects was used in addition to the 666-subject first cohort. An earlier analysis of fewer than 700 of the donors applied high-throughput TCR beta sequencing to assess whether each TCR beta V gene segment acted as functional or pseudogenic. Five DR-DQ haplotypes were handled as single units for association and clustering because linkage in the cohort was strong. Donor age, sex, ethnicity and CMV serostatus were collected together with the repertoire data. Of the approximately 400 genotyped donors, 75% to 85% were placed in the genetic ancestry cluster associated with self-reported Caucasian donors. Typing coverage varied by locus: roughly 629-630 donors for A, B, C, DRB1 and DQB1; approximately 500 for DQA1; some 610 for DPA1; roughly 450 for DPB1. A later genetic analysis took genome-wide SNP genotypes for about three fifths of the roughly 670 donors and used that subset as a discovery cohort. Every repertoire in the discovery cohort had been generated on one and the same sequencing platform. The aim of the study was to test whether cataloging public T cell receptors could identify signatures of past pathogen exposure. A later analysis re-analyzed previously published TCR beta repertoires from 650 to 800 donors and added high-resolution HLA genotyping to study TCR occurrence patterns. Using immunosequencing, the study profiled T cell repertoires from 500 to 800 subjects and related those repertoires to cytomegalovirus serostatus. In the later analysis, no new phenotypic data were used to find candidate immune exposures; instead, reliance was placed on TCR beta sequences and their occurrence across donors. Points the paper makes about the study in general: Only TCR beta chains were sequenced in this cohort, and the absence of alpha or paired-chain data limited detectable features. The authors suggested that the approach could potentially be generalized to other disease states and immunological phenotypes. In a later genetic analysis, a missense DCLRE1C variant was associated with V-gene and J-gene trimming of TCR beta chains, and the association was replicated in an independent cohort. While some public TCRs were present in many individuals, most TCR sequences turned up only very rarely across donors. A further reported finding was that TCR beta sequences accurately predicted the HLA-A and HLA-B alleles for most subjects in the first cohort. At a false discovery rate of 0.05, a later analysis linked 15,000 to 20,000 TCR beta sequences to specific HLA alleles. HLA typing was unavailable for some donors at each locus, so association tests used only the typed subset. In the study, around 160 TCR beta chains were listed as associated with cytomegalovirus. In a later analysis, the rate of TCR association differed among HLA loci, with DRB1 alleles having the most associated TCRs and HLA-C alleles having the fewest. Correlated functional status among segregating V segments might be attributable to linkage disequilibrium, but an unknown experimental factor could not be ruled out. In vitro tests confirmed that a few of the cytomegalovirus-associated TCR beta chains recognize cytomegalovirus antigens. In an earlier analysis of more than 500 of the donors, most TCR beta V segments appeared in productive rearrangements about 87% or about 30% of the time, broadly matching IMGT annotations. In a later analysis, HLA-associated TCR beta chains showed more clonal expansion and lower generation probabilities than non-associated chains that were equally common. The 87-base-pair reads could not distinguish some IMGT-functional V segments, including TRBV6-2 and TRBV6-3, so those segments were excluded. In both the original and validation cohorts, the classifier was reported to diagnose cytomegalovirus status with high specificity and sensitivity. Strong co-occurrence of HLA alleles, especially DR and DQ, made assigning TCR associations to individual alleles difficult. The only immune exposure information available for the cohort was CMV serostatus. A group of highly shared sequence variants was considered likely to be a technical artifact of the sequencing pipeline. Because counts were too low, fewer than 20 rarely observed V segments, including chromosome 9 orphons, were excluded from the earlier analysis of some 590 of the donors. Compared with the roughly 720-donor mean, donors in an Asian-associated ancestry cluster had fewer N-insertions in productive TCRs, according to a later genetic analysis. Presence/absence analyses assumed roughly uniform sequencing depth across donors, an assumption that may not hold. Most CMV-associated TCR beta chains appeared to be HLA-restricted in a later analysis, and the HLA associations seemed to be driven largely by CMV exposure. According to a later analysis, parvovirus B19, influenza, CMV and Epstein-Barr virus appeared linked to several top co-occurrence clusters.

In total, 500 to 700 healthy bone marrow donors made up the cohort. At the time of sampling, all cohort members were nominally healthy, though unrecorded immune exposures were likely present. The donor was CMV seropositive and belonged to the group of 250 to 300 seropositive cohort members. Every donor gave a peripheral blood sample, and the peripheral blood mononuclear cells from that sample were used for TCR beta sequencing. Genomic DNA extraction from the blood cell samples was performed with the Qiagen DNeasy Blood Extraction Kit. The library was built by means of the immunoSEQ multiplex PCR assay. A mixture of 60 forward primers for TCR Vbeta segments and 13 reverse primers for TCR Jbeta segments was used in the multiplex PCR. The CDR3 region of rearranged TCR beta genes was amplified from genomic DNA by a multiplex PCR assay. The Illumina HiSeq System was used to sequence the amplified TCR beta libraries as 87-base-pair reads. As for the original processing: A later analysis counted about 82 million unique TCR beta chains across the approximately 700 repertoires, and around 9.9 million of these chains were shared by at least two donors. A nearest-neighbor algorithm error-corrected the raw reads and collapsed the reads into unique sequences, merging closely related sequences to remove PCR and sequencing errors. To assign V, D and J gene segments, CDR3 sequences were aligned to IMGT reference sequences. For a sequence to be retained, a match of at least six nucleotides was required to both a V gene segment and a J gene segment. A rearrangement was called productive if the CDR3 had no stop codons and remained in frame with V and J, and every other rearrangement was called non-productive. Following IMGT convention, CDR3 was defined as the stretch from the second conserved V-encoded cysteine to the conserved J-encoded phenylalanine. The earlier analysis of 500 to 750 of the donors excluded any sequence lacking an unambiguous match to a single V gene segment. In an earlier analysis of about 590 of the donors, a V segment was called functional when productive rearrangements were above 56.7%, and segregating when the standard deviation between donors exceeded 5%. A statistical classification framework was developed to diagnose cytomegalovirus status using the catalog of TCR beta chain sequences. In a later analysis, V and J genes were assigned by comparing TCR nucleotide sequences against IMGT/GENE-DB human TR gene sequences. Using the TCRdist pipeline, a later analysis assigned CDR3 sequences along with most-parsimonious VDJ recombination scenarios. In a later analysis, every TCR beta chain was defined by the combination of its CDR3 amino acid sequence and its V-gene family, and reads without a unique V-gene family were dropped. As a way to deal with suspected cross-contamination and a sequencing artifact, a later analysis dropped 450 to 700 nucleotide sequences that were highly shared and had low generation probability. In a later analysis, a clonal expansion index was calculated for each public chain from normalized within-repertoire ranks of inferred template counts. In a later analysis, generation probabilities were computed with a VDJ recombination model fitted to out-of-frame rearrangements, and the resulting probabilities were checked against IGoR. In a later analysis, TCR-TCR, TCR-HLA and TCR-CMV co-occurrence was scored with hypergeometric tests, and a repertoire-size bias correction was applied to TCR pairs. To estimate false discovery rates, a later analysis permuted the HLA or CMV assignments 20 times. In a later analysis, co-occurring TCRs were grouped using DBSCAN, with TCRdist sequence similarity added in when clustering inside HLA-allele-positive subsets. Co-occurrence clustering excluded repertoires with fewer than 30,000 or more than 120,000 public chains, plus five with anomalous nucleotide sharing. TCRdb mirrors the immuneACCESS table, restricted to in-frame sequences. Some clones are absent from its copies; in checked studies, under half trace to an unresolved V gene, and the reason for the others is unknown. The V and J calls and the clone size are those of that table, but D and trimming were determined from the DNA. The sample has approximately 110,000 clones on record, around two thirds of them singletons. 3.8% of the sample goes to the ten largest clones.

This clone was seen only once. Its antigen is unknown. Qualities for individual bases were not recorded, and no much larger clone is one base off. CDR1 and CDR2 were assigned from the germline V gene as ENHRY and SYGVKD. Trimming at the junction amounts to 4 bases on V and 7 bases on J, and the germline ends lie 10 bases apart. Measured from the cysteine to the phenylalanine, the CDR3 is 12 residues long. Only the CDR3 part of the read is kept: 36 bases, read in frame from the first base. The sequenced material came from PBMCs. Here the chain combines TRBV10-3 and TRBJ1-1; a confident D gene designation cannot be given. This TCR was recovered from a man aged 30-40 years in good health and CMV-seropositive. The CDR3 protein: CAISAPTGEAFF. The DNA reads as follows: TGTGCCATCAGTGCCCCTACCGGTGAAGCTTTCTTT.